The 24 T cell receptor beta chains reported below all come from one sample, sequenced in a study of OX40 agonist ivuxolimab in advanced cancers. Produced via immunoSEQ multiplex PCR; TCRdb's table is partial and in-frame only. The table records around 80,000 clones, 88% of them present only once. Sequenced material: CD4+ or CD8+ T cells sorted from blood, taken in a trial of the OX40 agonist ivuxolimab. The receptors originated from an adult with an advanced solid tumor such as melanoma, head and neck, liver or kidney cancer.

This clone has only a few counts. V is TRBV6-1 and J is TRBJ2-5, with TRBD2 matching over 7 bases. Germline CDR1 is MNHNS and CDR2 is SASEGT. CDR3 size: 12 residues. Here the CDR3 reads CGVAGVGETQYF. CDR3 coding DNA: TGTGGTGTCGCGGGAGTGGGGGAGACCCAGTACTTC.

This chain connects TRBV6-5 to TRBJ2-7; no clear D gene. V was trimmed by 6 bases and J by 3 bases, leaving 9 bases between them. Germline V lookup: CDR1 MNHEY, CDR2 SVGAGI. The CDR3 has 12 residues. This chain's CDR3 is CASSAVIYEQYF. For the CDR3, the DNA is TGTGCCAGCAGCGCAGTAATCTACGAGCAGTACTTC.

The genes are TRBV5-5 and TRBJ2-7; 14 nucleotides match TRBD2. The V gene end was trimmed by 0 bases and the J gene end by 4 bases; junction bases not matched to a gene: 6. CDR1 is SGHKS, CDR2 YYEKEE, per germline (reference sequence). CDR3 size: 17 residues. CDR3 protein: CASSLGLAGGPGYEQYF. The CDR3 nucleotides read TGTGCCAGCAGCTTGGGACTAGCGGGAGGGCCCGGTTACGAGCAGTACTTC.

The genes are TRBV7-9 and TRBJ1-5, with D perhaps matching TRBD1 (5 bases). The CDR3 extends over 14 amino acids. Germline CDR1 reads SEHNR; CDR2 reads FQNEAQ (reference sequence). Trimming removed 5 bases at V and 7 bases at J, with 15 bases between. The CDR3, as DNA: TGTGCCAGCAGCCCCCGGGACGAGGGCCAGCCCCAGCATTTT. Its protein is CASSPRDEGQPQHF.

J is TRBJ2-7 and V is TRBV29-1, with 11 bases identical to TRBD2. The J segment lost 1 base and the V segment lost 6 bases, leaving 11 bases of the junction unmatched. Germline assignment: CDR1 SQVTM and CDR2 ANQGSEA. The length of the CDR3 is 16 residues. In nucleotides, the CDR3 is TGCAGCGTGGGCGGGCTAGCGGGAGGCAGATCCTACGAGCAGTACTTC. Encoded protein: CSVGGLAGGRSYEQYF.

V and J are TRBV6-1 and TRBJ2-3, with D hard to call. The CDR3 loop spans 13 amino acids. V shed 1 base and J shed 4 bases, with 6 bases lying between them. Germline V gene sequence: CDR1 MNHNS, CDR2 SASEGT. The CDR3 spells CASSEVRADTQYF. The CDR3 nucleotides are TGTGCCAGCAGTGAAGTTCGAGCAGATACGCAGTATTTT.

The chain joins TRBV7-2 to TRBJ1-1; D is ambiguous. Germline V CDR1 and CDR2: SGHTA, FQGNSA. CDR3 length: 13 amino acids. V shed 5 bases and J shed 1 base, with 8 bases lying between them. The CDR3 region is CASSPERNTEAFF. The DNA of the CDR3 is TGTGCCAGCAGCCCGGAGAGGAACACTGAAGCTTTCTTT.

In this sample, this clone turned up a few times. The chain has TRBV19 and TRBJ2-1, with 14 positions matching TRBD2. V lost 4 bases to trimming and J lost 4 bases; unmatched junction nucleotides: 12. The germline gives CDR1 LNHDA, CDR2 SQIVND (reference sequence). The CDR3 consists of 19 residues. The CDR3 protein is CASSTSPQTSGREYNEQFF. CDR3 in DNA: TGTGCCAGTAGTACCTCCCCACAGACTAGCGGGAGGGAATACAATGAGCAGTTCTTC.

J is TRBJ2-2 and V is TRBV7-9, with 7 bases aligning to TRBD2. Germline loops: CDR1 SEHNR, CDR2 FQNEAQ (reference sequence). This CDR3 is 17 amino acids long. The V and J ends lost 5 bases and 6 bases, in that order; junction bases with no gene match: 15. CDR3 loop: CASSQASGPRRAGELFF. In DNA form, the CDR3 reads TGTGCCAGCAGCCAAGCTAGCGGACCCAGGAGGGCCGGGGAGCTGTTTTTT.

The chain employs TRBV2 and TRBJ1-5, with 7 bases lining up with TRBD1. Germline-derived CDR1 and CDR2 are SNHLY and FYNNEI. The trim removed 4 bases at V and 6 bases at J, leaving 3 bases unmatched. The CDR3 length is 13 residues. CDR3 residues: CASSVGGGQPQHF. The CDR3 region has the DNA TGTGCCAGCAGTGTAGGGGGCGGTCAGCCCCAGCATTTT.

The CDR3 sequence is CASSLEARGTGELFF. The CDR3 nucleotides read TGTGCCAGCAGCCTAGAAGCCAGAGGGACCGGGGAGCTGTTTTTT. This sequence joins TRBV6-5 and TRBJ2-2, with D possibly matching TRBD2 (5 bases). The ends were cut back, 6 bases at V and 5 bases at J, with 16 bases in the middle. CDR1 MNHEY and CDR2 SVGAGI come from the germline V gene. The CDR3 has 15 residues.

This sequence joins TRBV9 and TRBJ2-7; a possible D gene is TRBD2 (5 bases). The CDR3 contains 14 residues. The V and J ends lost 3 bases and 5 bases respectively, with 15 bases between them. Germline-derived CDR1 and CDR2 are SGDLS and YYNGEE. Written as DNA, the CDR3 is TGTGCCAGCAGCGGAGTGGGGAGTACTAACGAGCAGTACTTC. Encoded protein: CASSGVGSTNEQYF.

The J gene is TRBJ2-6, the V gene TRBV5-4, with a possible D match to TRBD1 (6 bases). Trimming cost V 4 bases and J 1 base, with 15 bases left between them. The germline gives CDR1 SGHNT, CDR2 YYREEE (reference sequence). The CDR3 spans 17 residues. CDR3 protein: CASSRQADMSGANVLTF. CDR3 sequence (DNA): TGTGCCAGCAGCAGACAGGCAGATATGTCTGGGGCCAACGTCCTGACTTTC.

This chain joins TRBV30 and TRBJ1-4; perhaps TRBD1 as D (5 bases). The germline V gene encodes CDR1 GTSNPN and CDR2 SVGIG (reference sequence). The CDR3 spans 17 residues. V was trimmed by 0 bases and J by 2 bases, leaving 16 bases between them. In DNA, the CDR3 is TGTGCCTGGAGTGTATTAAGGTTGGGGGTTACTAATGAAAAACTGTTTTTT. This translates into CAWSVLRLGVTNEKLFF.

The CDR3 DNA reads as TGTGCCAGCTCCCAGGGGACCTACTACGAGCAGTACTTC. As protein: CASSQGTYYEQYF. The chain links TRBV7-9 to TRBJ2-7, with D tentatively TRBD1 (6 bases). The CDR3 spans 13 residues. Germline V gene sequence: CDR1 SEHNR, CDR2 FQNEAQ (reference sequence). Deletions cut 8 bases from V and 3 bases from J, with 14 bases between.

The rearrangement joins TRBV18 to TRBJ2-3; unclear D gene. Trimming took off 5 bases at V and 4 bases at J, with 10 bases between the two ends. CDR1 and CDR2 from the germline V gene are KGHSH and LQKENI. The CDR3 sequence is 13 residues long. The CDR3 nucleotides are TGTGCCAGCTCAACATCGATCGCAGATACGCAGTATTTT. This codes for CASSTSIADTQYF.

The chain uses TRBV18 and TRBJ2-2; TRBD1 matches 11 bases. Germline-derived CDR1 and CDR2 are KGHSH and LQKENI. The trim removed 2 bases at V and 6 bases at J, leaving 2 bases unmatched. This CDR3 region has 15 residues. Written as DNA, the CDR3 is TGTGCCAGCTCACCAGGGACAGGGGGATCCGGGGAGCTGTTTTTT. This encodes CASSPGTGGSGELFF.

The V call is TRBV9, the J call TRBJ2-3; D may correspond to TRBD1 or TRBD2 (7 bases each). The germline V and J ends were trimmed by 0 bases and 1 base, with 12 bases remaining between them. CDR3 size: 16 residues. Germline CDR1 reads SGDLS; CDR2 reads YYNGEE. The CDR3: CASSVGEGARTDTQYF. CDR3 coding DNA: TGTGCCAGCAGCGTAGGGGAGGGGGCACGCACAGATACGCAGTATTTT.

This sequence joins TRBV9 and TRBJ2-7, with 9 bases fitting TRBD1. V trimming: 0 bases; J trimming: 4 bases; junction bases outside the gene matches: 8. The CDR3 loop spans 16 amino acids. Germline V gives CDR1 SGDLS, CDR2 YYNGEE. CDR3: CASSVGLGTGTYEQYF. The CDR3 DNA sequence: TGTGCCAGCAGCGTAGGTTTGGGGACAGGGACGTACGAGCAGTACTTC.

The gene calls are TRBV13 and TRBJ1-1, with D possibly TRBD1 on 6 matching bases. Germline CDR1 is PRHDT and CDR2 is FYEKMQ (reference sequence). The CDR3 runs 16 residues. The V and J ends lost 5 bases and 6 bases respectively, with 22 bases between them. This CDR3 reads CASSPWGAGQISEAFF. CDR3 sequence (DNA): TGTGCCAGCAGCCCCTGGGGGGCAGGGCAAATTTCTGAAGCTTTCTTT.

The gene calls are TRBV25-1 and TRBJ2-4, with D maybe TRBD1 (5 bases). CDR3 length equals 13 residues. Germline lookup yields CDR1 MGHDK and CDR2 SYGVNS. V was clipped by 4 bases and J by 1 base, with 5 bases between them. As DNA, the CDR3 is TGTGCCAGCAGTGCAGGGGCCAAAAACATTCAGTACTTC. It codes for CASSAGAKNIQYF.

This clone has at least ten counts. The chain employs TRBV28 and TRBJ2-1; 12 nucleotides align to TRBD2. Germline CDR1 MDHEN, CDR2 SYDVKM. This CDR3 has 16 amino acids. V lost 5 bases and J lost 7; bases outside the gene matches: 9. CDR3 protein: CASSPRGLAGGNEQFF. CDR3 sequence (DNA): TGTGCCAGCAGTCCCCGGGGACTAGCGGGTGGTAATGAGCAGTTCTTC.

The rearrangement joins TRBV6-5 to TRBJ1-3; D may be TRBD1 (5 bases). The V and J ends lost 2 bases and 4 bases respectively, with 12 bases between them. In germline, CDR1 is MNHEY, CDR2 SVGAGI. This CDR3 is 15 amino acids long. CDR3 sequence (DNA): TGTGCCAGCAGTTACCGTGGGGCCGCCGGAAACACCATATATTTT. Its protein product is CASSYRGAAGNTIYF.

CDR3 region: CASSPGTGGREQYF. The CDR3 coding sequence is TGTGCCAGCAGTCCCGGGACAGGGGGACGGGAGCAGTACTTC. V and J are TRBV2 and TRBJ2-7; 11 bases agree with TRBD1. V lost 5 bases to trimming and J lost 7 bases; unmatched junction nucleotides: 7. The CDR3 spans 14 residues. From germline, CDR1 is SNHLY and CDR2 FYNNEI.